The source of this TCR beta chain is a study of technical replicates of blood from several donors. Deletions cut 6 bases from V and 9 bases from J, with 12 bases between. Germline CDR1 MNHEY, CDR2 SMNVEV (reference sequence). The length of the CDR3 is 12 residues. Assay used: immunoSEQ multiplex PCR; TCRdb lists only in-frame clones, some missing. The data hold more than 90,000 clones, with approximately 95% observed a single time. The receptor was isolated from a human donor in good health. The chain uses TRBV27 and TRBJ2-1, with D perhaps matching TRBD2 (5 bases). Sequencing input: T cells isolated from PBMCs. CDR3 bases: TGTGCCAGCAGCCTAAGCGGAATTGAGCAGTTCTTC. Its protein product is CASSLSGIEQFF.